The rows below give T cell receptor beta chains drawn from one sample of a study of human thymus T cells. TCRdb keeps only in-frame clones here, not all; method: immunoSEQ multiplex PCR. The table records tens of thousands of clones, roughly 94% of them present only once. Source material: thymus tissue. Receptor source: a girl under three years old with a congenital heart defect but otherwise immunologically healthy. CDR3s include the opening cysteine and the closing phenylalanine or tryptophan. Fields, in order: CDR3 DNA, CDR3 protein, J gene, D gene, clone size, V gene. The D gene is left open where the match is weak. A clone size is listed for some rows: how often the clone was seen (once, few, many), or a class if it is expanded.

CDR3 DNA: TGTGCCACCAGCGAATCGGGAGTAGCCCCGTTTAGGAGCTCCTACGAGCAGTACTTC; CDR3 protein: CATSESGVAPFRSSYEQYF; J gene: TRBJ2-7; D gene: NA; clone size: NA; V gene: TRBV15
CDR3 DNA: TGCGCCAGCAGCTTGGATCCCGAAGGGCACCCCTATGGCTACACCTTC; CDR3 protein: CASSLDPEGHPYGYTF; J gene: TRBJ1-2; D gene: NA; clone size: NA; V gene: TRBV5-1
CDR3 DNA: TGTGCCAGCAGCGTCACCTGGGGACAGTACACTGAAGCTTTCTTT; CDR3 protein: CASSVTWGQYTEAFF; J gene: TRBJ1-1; D gene: TRBD1; clone size: NA; V gene: TRBV7-2
CDR3 DNA: TGTGCCAGCAGCCGAGGGCGGACAGGGCAAGAAAAACTGTTTTTT; CDR3 protein: CASSRGRTGQEKLFF; J gene: TRBJ1-4; D gene: TRBD1; clone size: NA; V gene: TRBV11-2
CDR3 DNA: TGTGCCAGCAGCTTTTTATGGGGAGGCACCACAGATACGCAGTATTTT; CDR3 protein: CASSFLWGGTTDTQYF; J gene: TRBJ2-3; D gene: NA; clone size: NA; V gene: TRBV7-2
CDR3 DNA: TGTGCCAGCAGCCCAATGCGACGGGTCGTGGAAAACATTCAGTACTTC; CDR3 protein: CASSPMRRVVENIQYF; J gene: TRBJ2-4; D gene: NA; clone size: NA; V gene: TRBV7-2
CDR3 DNA: TGTGCCAGCAGCTCTGATCGGGACAGGGGAAAGGGTGATGAAAAACTGTTTTTT; CDR3 protein: CASSSDRDRGKGDEKLFF; J gene: TRBJ1-4; D gene: TRBD1; clone size: NA; V gene: TRBV5-5
CDR3 DNA: TGTGCCTGGACCCCGGGACTCAACAATGAGCAGTTCTTC; CDR3 protein: CAWTPGLNNEQFF; J gene: TRBJ2-1; D gene: NA; clone size: NA; V gene: TRBV30
CDR3 DNA: TGTGCCAGCAGTCGGGGGGGGTACGAGCAGTACTTC; CDR3 protein: CASSRGGYEQYF; J gene: TRBJ2-7; D gene: TRBD2; clone size: NA; V gene: TRBV28
CDR3 DNA: TGTGCCAGCAGTCTTCACCCCCGTTTGACGCGGAGCCTGCCAACTAATGAAAAACTGTTTTTT; CDR3 protein: CASSLHPRLTRSLPTNEKLFF; J gene: TRBJ1-4; D gene: NA; clone size: NA; V gene: TRBV28
CDR3 DNA: TGTGCCTGGAGTGTACCATTGAGGGACAGTCTCACCGGGGAGCTGTTTTTT; CDR3 protein: CAWSVPLRDSLTGELFF; J gene: TRBJ2-2; D gene: TRBD1; clone size: NA; V gene: TRBV30
CDR3 DNA: TGTGCCAGCGGGCGGGAGGGCCTATACAATGAGCAGTTCTTC; CDR3 protein: CASGREGLYNEQFF; J gene: TRBJ2-1; D gene: TRBD2; clone size: NA; V gene: TRBV5-4
CDR3 DNA: TGTGCCAGCAGGGGGACAGGGGGCGGGAAGATGCGAAAACTGTTTTTT; CDR3 protein: CASRGTGGGKMRKLFF; J gene: TRBJ1-4; D gene: TRBD1; clone size: NA; V gene: TRBV25-1
CDR3 DNA: TGTGCTAGTGGTTTCCATCACCTGACGGACACTGAAGCTTTCTTT; CDR3 protein: CASGFHHLTDTEAFF; J gene: TRBJ1-1; D gene: NA; clone size: NA; V gene: TRBV12-5
CDR3 DNA: TGTGCCAGCAGTGAATTAGGAGGGTACTATGGCTACACCTTC; CDR3 protein: CASSELGGYYGYTF; J gene: TRBJ1-2; D gene: NA; clone size: NA; V gene: TRBV6-1
CDR3 DNA: TGTGCCAGCACCCCCACTCCGGGACAGGGGCCTTACAATGAGCAGTTCTTC; CDR3 protein: CASTPTPGQGPYNEQFF; J gene: TRBJ2-1; D gene: TRBD1; clone size: NA; V gene: TRBV7-9
CDR3 DNA: TGTGCCAGCAGCTCAGATGCAGGGGCCTACGAGCAGTACTTC; CDR3 protein: CASSSDAGAYEQYF; J gene: TRBJ2-7; D gene: NA; clone size: NA; V gene: TRBV4-2
CDR3 DNA: TGTGCCAGCACCGGCTCTCAGGGATTCAATGGCTACACCTTC; CDR3 protein: CASTGSQGFNGYTF; J gene: TRBJ1-2; D gene: NA; clone size: once; V gene: TRBV25-1
CDR3 DNA: TGTGCCAGCAGCACCTGCCCCCGGGGGGATAATTCACCCCTCCACTTT; CDR3 protein: CASSTCPRGDNSPLHF; J gene: TRBJ1-6; D gene: NA; clone size: once; V gene: TRBV5-6
CDR3 DNA: TGTGCCAGCAGCCGGGACTCGGGCGAGCAGTACTTC; CDR3 protein: CASSRDSGEQYF; J gene: TRBJ2-7; D gene: NA; clone size: NA; V gene: TRBV25-1
CDR3 DNA: TGTGCCACCAGCAGAGATTTTCAAGTCGTCGACAGCACTGGATTAGGAGGGTACACTGAAGCTTTCTTT; CDR3 protein: CATSRDFQVVDSTGLGGYTEAFF; J gene: TRBJ1-1; D gene: NA; clone size: NA; V gene: TRBV15
CDR3 DNA: TGTGCCTGGAGTGAAGGCAGCGGCTACAATGAGCAGTTCTTC; CDR3 protein: CAWSEGSGYNEQFF; J gene: TRBJ2-1; D gene: NA; clone size: once; V gene: TRBV30
CDR3 DNA: TGTGCCAGCATCGAACAGGGTATAGGGGCAGGGACTGAAGCTTTCTTT; CDR3 protein: CASIEQGIGAGTEAFF; J gene: TRBJ1-1; D gene: NA; clone size: NA; V gene: TRBV5-6
CDR3 DNA: TGCGCCAGCAGCCGAGAGTACAGGGCTGGCTACACCTTC; CDR3 protein: CASSREYRAGYTF; J gene: TRBJ1-2; D gene: NA; clone size: NA; V gene: TRBV4-1
CDR3 DNA: TGTGCCAGCAGTTTCCAGCGGGAGGGCCTGGGCTCCTACAATGAGCAGTTCTTC; CDR3 protein: CASSFQREGLGSYNEQFF; J gene: TRBJ2-1; D gene: TRBD2; clone size: NA; V gene: TRBV28
CDR3 DNA: TGTGCCAGCAGCTTTAGCTCCTACAATGAGCAGTTCTTC; CDR3 protein: CASSFSSYNEQFF; J gene: TRBJ2-1; D gene: NA; clone size: NA; V gene: TRBV7-6
CDR3 DNA: TGCGCCAGCAGCCAAGCAGGGACAGGCGATAATTCACCCCTCCACTTT; CDR3 protein: CASSQAGTGDNSPLHF; J gene: TRBJ1-6; D gene: TRBD1; clone size: NA; V gene: TRBV4-1
CDR3 DNA: TGTGCCAGCAGTTACCGGACAGGGGAGGAAGTACGCGAGCAGTTCTTC; CDR3 protein: CASSYRTGEEVREQFF; J gene: TRBJ2-1; D gene: TRBD1; clone size: NA; V gene: TRBV6-6
CDR3 DNA: TGTGCCTGGAGGCAGATAACGCAGTATTTT; CDR3 protein: CAWRQITQYF; J gene: TRBJ2-3; D gene: NA; clone size: NA; V gene: TRBV30
CDR3 DNA: TGTGCCAGCAGCCTCCGAGGCAGAACTCAATTCCTCTCTGGAAACACCATATATTTT; CDR3 protein: CASSLRGRTQFLSGNTIYF; J gene: TRBJ1-3; D gene: NA; clone size: NA; V gene: TRBV11-1
CDR3 DNA: TGTGCCAGCAGTGAACCAAGGGACAGGGGGAAAGAGACCCAGTACTTC; CDR3 protein: CASSEPRDRGKETQYF; J gene: TRBJ2-5; D gene: TRBD1; clone size: NA; V gene: TRBV25-1
CDR3 DNA: TGTGCCAGCAGCCATCGTCCTAGCGAGCAGTACTTC; CDR3 protein: CASSHRPSEQYF; J gene: TRBJ2-7; D gene: NA; clone size: NA; V gene: TRBV11-1
CDR3 DNA: TGTGCCATCAGTGAACCGGGAGGGCCCGGGGAGCTGTTTTTT; CDR3 protein: CAISEPGGPGELFF; J gene: TRBJ2-2; D gene: TRBD2; clone size: NA; V gene: TRBV10-3
CDR3 DNA: TGTGCCAGTAGTATAGACCTCTCCGTGGGACTAGCGAATACGCAGTATTTT; CDR3 protein: CASSIDLSVGLANTQYF; J gene: TRBJ2-3; D gene: TRBD2; clone size: NA; V gene: TRBV19
CDR3 DNA: TGCGCCAGCAGTGCCGAGTACGACCGCTCCTACAATGAGCAGTTCTTC; CDR3 protein: CASSAEYDRSYNEQFF; J gene: TRBJ2-1; D gene: NA; clone size: NA; V gene: TRBV10-2
CDR3 DNA: TGTGCCAGCAGCTCTGTTACACCGGGACAGTTCATTGAAAAACTGTTTTTT; CDR3 protein: CASSSVTPGQFIEKLFF; J gene: TRBJ1-4; D gene: TRBD1; clone size: NA; V gene: TRBV5-8
CDR3 DNA: TGTGCCAGCAGTGAAGAGGAAATAAGGGTTGAGCAGTTCTTC; CDR3 protein: CASSEEEIRVEQFF; J gene: TRBJ2-1; D gene: NA; clone size: once; V gene: TRBV6-1
CDR3 DNA: TGTGCCAGCCGTCCCCCGGGACAGGGGATCTACACCTTC; CDR3 protein: CASRPPGQGIYTF; J gene: TRBJ1-2; D gene: TRBD1; clone size: NA; V gene: TRBV5-5
CDR3 DNA: TGCAGCGTTGATCAGGGCCCAGGCTACGAGCAGTACTTC; CDR3 protein: CSVDQGPGYEQYF; J gene: TRBJ2-7; D gene: NA; clone size: NA; V gene: TRBV29-1
CDR3 DNA: TGTGCCAGCAGCGGGGACGGTTCTCGGTATCAGTACTTC; CDR3 protein: CASSGDGSRYQYF; J gene: TRBJ2-7; D gene: NA; clone size: NA; V gene: TRBV5-8
CDR3 DNA: TGTGCCATCAGTTCGGATTTTGAGCAGTTCTTC; CDR3 protein: CAISSDFEQFF; J gene: TRBJ2-1; D gene: NA; clone size: NA; V gene: TRBV10-3
CDR3 DNA: TGCGCCAGCAGCCAAGACGCGGGAGCTAGAGCAGATACGCAGTATTTT; CDR3 protein: CASSQDAGARADTQYF; J gene: TRBJ2-3; D gene: TRBD2; clone size: NA; V gene: TRBV4-3
CDR3 DNA: TGTGCCAGCAGCTTAGACCCCCCCCCACCAGGGCTAATGAACACTGAAGCTTTCTTT; CDR3 protein: CASSLDPPPPGLMNTEAFF; J gene: TRBJ1-1; D gene: NA; clone size: NA; V gene: TRBV7-4